Presented here are 20 T cell receptor beta chains from one specimen sequenced in a study of cytomegalovirus exposure and HLA in healthy donors. A multiplex PCR was run with 60 Vbeta primers and 13 Jbeta primers. Assay: immunoSEQ multiplex PCR; the TCRdb copy retains only in-frame clones and omits some. The data hold approximately 76,000 clones, with 79% observed a single time. Sequencing was done on a sample of PBMCs. Receptors originate from a young man in good health and CMV-seronegative.

This rearrangement joins TRBV5-4 to TRBJ1-1, with 10 bases that match TRBD1. The ends lost 2 bases at V and 3 bases at J; junction bases unmatched: 4. CDR1 is SGHNT, CDR2 YYREEE, per germline (reference sequence). CDR3 length: 15 amino acids. The CDR3 sequence is CASSFLTGGDTEAFF. Written as DNA, the CDR3 is TGTGCCAGCAGCTTTTTGACAGGGGGCGACACTGAAGCTTTCTTT.

The chain recombines TRBV5-1 with TRBJ1-1; D unresolved. The CDR3 is 14 amino acids. V was clipped by 2 bases and J by 4 bases, with 12 bases between them. The V gene's germline CDR1 is SGHRS and CDR2 YFSETQ. CDR3 nucleotides: TGCGCCAGCAGCTTAGCGGGAGTAGTCACTGAAGCTTTCTTT. This translates into CASSLAGVVTEAFF. The entire variable domain, with the rest obtained from reference TRBV5-1 and TRBJ1-1, is as follows: KAGVTQTPRYLIKTRGQQVTLSCSPISGHRSVSWYQQTPGQGLQFLFEYFSETQRNKGNFPGRFSGRQFSNSRSEMNVSTLELGDSALYLCASSLAGVVTEAFFGQGTRLTVV.

The CDR3 nucleotides read TGTGCCAGCAGGCCTTTAGCGACTACCTACGAGCAGTACTTC. Translated: CASRPLATTYEQYF. The J gene is TRBJ2-7, the V gene TRBV2; possibly TRBD2 for D (5 bases). With 6 bases removed from V and 2 bases from J, the gap between germline ends came to 14 bases. This CDR3 is built from 14 residues. Per germline, CDR1 SNHLY and CDR2 FYNNEI.

The CDR3 DNA reads TGCAGCGTTGACGGGGGCCTAGCGGGAGGCCACAATGAGCAGTTCTTC. It specifies CSVDGGLAGGHNEQFF. The chain uses TRBV29-1 and TRBJ2-1, with 11 bases lining up with TRBD2. J lost 5 bases, V lost 3 bases, and 9 bases had no gene match. Germline V gene data show CDR1 as SQVTM and CDR2 as ANQGSEA. CDR3 length: 16 amino acids.

This clone occurred a few times. The genes are TRBV7-6 and TRBJ1-3, with 10 bases aligning to TRBD1. The CDR3 covers 16 residues. The trim removed 5 bases at V and 4 bases at J, leaving 8 bases unmatched. Germline CDR1 is SGHVS and CDR2 is FNYEAQ. The CDR3 here is CASSVRQGAGGNTIYF. CDR3 in DNA: TGTGCCAGCAGCGTTCGACAGGGGGCGGGAGGAAACACCATATATTTT.

This clone appeared a few times. The genes are TRBV10-3 and TRBJ2-2, with 7 nucleotides matching TRBD2. Germline trimming cut 0 bases from V and 2 bases from J; bases unmatched to any gene: 9. This CDR3 comprises 18 residues. The germline gives CDR1 ENHRY, CDR2 SYGVKD. The CDR3 DNA follows: TGTGCCATCAGTGAGTCTAGCGGGTCCGCGCTAAACACCGGGGAGCTGTTTTTT. It translates to CAISESSGSALNTGELFF.

V gene TRBV5-1 combines with J gene TRBJ2-3, with 9 positions matching TRBD2. The V and J ends lost 6 bases and 3 bases, in that order; junction bases with no gene match: 5. Germline CDR1 reads SGHRS; CDR2 reads YFSETQ. The CDR3 loop spans 14 amino acids. Here the CDR3 reads CASNSGSGTDTQYF. CDR3 in DNA: TGCGCCAGCAATAGCGGGAGTGGTACAGATACGCAGTATTTT.

On this clone itself: One end of the junction fails to match germline, which may point to a read error. This chain connects TRBV25-1 to TRBJ2-1, with 10 bases matching TRBD1. CDR1 is MGHDK and CDR2 is SYGVNS in the germline V gene. This CDR3 has 17 residues. This chain's CDR3 is CASREFLGQGPGNEQFF. CDR3 nucleotide sequence: TGTGCCAGCCGTGAATTTTTGGGACAGGGGCCCGGCAATGAGCAGTTCTTC.

This chain uses TRBV28 with TRBJ1-2, with 7 positions matching TRBD1. The CDR3 consists of 13 residues. Germline V gene sequence: CDR1 MDHEN, CDR2 SYDVKM. V lost 6 bases, J lost 4 bases, and 5 bases stayed unmatched. The DNA for the CDR3 is TGTGCCAGCAGCCCAGGGACAGTCTATGGCTACACCTTC. It translates to CASSPGTVYGYTF.

This sequence joins TRBV5-6 and TRBJ2-3; no clear D. Looked up from germline, CDR1 is SGHDT and CDR2 is YYEEEE. The CDR3 contains 15 residues. Trimming cost V 2 bases and J 1 base, with 11 bases left between them. The DNA for the CDR3 is TGTGCCAGCAGCTTCAAAGCAACGGGCACAGATACGCAGTATTTT. The encoded protein is CASSFKATGTDTQYF.

The J gene is TRBJ2-3, the V gene TRBV29-1; 8 bases match TRBD2. Germline CDR1 is SQVTM and CDR2 is ANQGSEA. CDR3 size: 14 residues. V dropped 7 bases and J dropped 2; count of bases not matched to a gene: 8. CDR3 amino acids: CSAELADFTDTQYF. CDR3 nucleotide sequence: TGCAGCGCAGAACTAGCGGATTTCACAGATACGCAGTATTTT.

The chain recombines TRBV19 with TRBJ2-1; possibly TRBD2 for D (6 bases). The CDR3 totals 14 residues. Trimming removed 7 bases from V and 6 bases from J, with 16 bases in between. CDR1 is LNHDA, CDR2 SQIVND, per germline (reference sequence). The CDR3 region has the DNA TGTGCCAGTAAGGCCCTAGGAGGGTCCAATGAGCAGTTCTTC. It yields the protein CASKALGGSNEQFF.

This chain uses TRBV5-6 with TRBJ2-2; TRBD2 is a possible D gene (5 bases). With 1 base removed from V and 5 bases from J, the gap between germline ends came to 6 bases. CDR1 is SGHDT and CDR2 is YYEEEE in the germline V gene. The CDR3 extends over 13 amino acids. As DNA, the CDR3 is TGTGCCAGCAGCTTGAGGAGGACCGGGGAGCTGTTTTTT. Its translation is CASSLRRTGELFF.

The CDR3 loop is CASSPGTAHFSTNEKLFF. For the CDR3, the DNA is TGTGCCAGCAGCCCCGGGACAGCCCATTTTTCAACTAATGAAAAACTGTTTTTT. The V gene is TRBV7-9, the J gene TRBJ1-4, with 7 nucleotides matching TRBD1. CDR3 length: 18 residues. The V gene end was trimmed by 5 bases and the J gene end by 0 bases; junction bases not matched to a gene: 12. CDR1 is SEHNR and CDR2 is FQNEAQ in the germline V gene (reference sequence).

The rearrangement links TRBV10-2 to TRBJ1-5; the D gene is possibly TRBD1 (5 bases). V was clipped by 7 bases and J by 5 bases, with 9 bases between them. The CDR3 runs 12 residues. CDR1 is WSHSY and CDR2 is SAAADI in the germline V gene. The CDR3 protein is CASKDSHQPQHF. CDR3 bases: TGCGCCAGCAAAGACAGCCATCAGCCCCAGCATTTT.

The gene calls are TRBV27 and TRBJ2-7; D may be TRBD1 (5 bases). V lost 1 base and J 5 bases, leaving 12 bases between the germline ends. The CDR3 sequence is 14 residues long. Germline values: CDR1 MNHEY, CDR2 SMNVEV (reference sequence). The DNA for the CDR3 is TGTGCCAGCAGTTTATACGCAGGGATCAACGAGCAGTACTTC. Encoded protein: CASSLYAGINEQYF.

The genes are TRBV7-3 and TRBJ2-1, with 8 nucleotides matching TRBD2. The CDR3 has 16 amino acids. Germline V gives CDR1 SGHTA, CDR2 FQGTGA. With V trimmed by 5 bases and J by 2 bases, 8 bases remained unmatched. CDR3 protein: CASSPTGTRPYNEQFF. CDR3 nucleotide sequence: TGTGCCAGCAGCCCCACCGGGACTAGGCCCTACAATGAGCAGTTCTTC.

This clone turned up a few times. The chain recombines TRBV5-1 with TRBJ2-1; D is possibly TRBD2 (5 bases). CDR3 size: 14 residues. The V gene lost 4 bases and the J gene lost 7 bases, with 15 bases spanning the gap. Per germline, CDR1 SGHRS and CDR2 YFSETQ. The CDR3 coding sequence is TGCGCCAGCAGCGTACTAAACTCGGGGAATGAGCAGTTCTTC. Translating gives CASSVLNSGNEQFF.

The gene calls are TRBV7-9 and TRBJ1-3; the D is unclear. The CDR3 contains 14 residues. The germline CDR1 and CDR2 sequences are SEHNR and FQNEAQ (reference sequence). V was shortened by 3 bases and J by 2 bases, with 8 bases between the two germline ends. This CDR3 reads CASSFDSAGNTIYF. Written as DNA, the CDR3 is TGTGCCAGCAGCTTCGACTCAGCTGGAAACACCATATATTTT. The variable domain in full, completed from reference TRBV7-9 and TRBJ1-3, reads DTGVSQNPRHKITKRGQNVTFRCDPISEHNRLYWYRQTLGQGPEFLTYFQNEAQLEKSRLLSDRFSAERPKGSFSTLEIQRTEQGDSAMYLCASSFDSAGNTIYFGEGSWLTVV.

In its sample, this clone was seen a few times. The rearrangement joins TRBV6-5 to TRBJ2-7, with TRBD1 matching over 9 bases. Unmatched junction bases numbered 6, after V lost 6 bases and J lost 3 bases. CDR3 length: 14 residues. The germline V gene has CDR1 MNHEY and CDR2 SVGAGI. CDR3 residues: CASRRDRADYEQYF. In DNA, the CDR3 is TGTGCCAGCAGGAGGGACAGGGCGGACTACGAGCAGTACTTC.